The sequence of this TCR beta chain was determined in a study of breast tumors, draining lymph nodes, adjacent tissues. Study results and caveats: That most tumor T cells come from lymph nodes remained unproven. Tumor TCR diversity was below lymph nodes but above nontumor tissue. Luminal-like breast cancer showed significantly greater tumor-nontumor repertoire similarity than basal-like breast cancer did.

TCRdb re-called the multiplex PCR reads with MiXCR, one entry per CDR3 protein. This sample has about 180,000 distinct CDR3 sequences, with roughly a third found just once. Axillary draining lymph nodes of breast cancer patients supplied the node samples. The CDR3 runs 13 residues. From germline, CDR1 is SGHDN and CDR2 FVKESK. V was shortened by 10 bases and J by 0 bases, with 7 bases between the two germline ends. This clonotype has ten or more counts. No antigen is known for it. This chain links TRBV14 with TRBJ2-6; TRBD1 is a possible D gene (5 bases). The receptor comes from a female donor with breast cancer. Some clones in this sample may be carry-over from other donors' samples. The sequencing input was axillary lymph node tissue. DNA for the CDR3: TGTGCCACAGGGTTCTCTGGGGCCAACGTCCTGACTTTC. This encodes CATGFSGANVLTF.